This TCR beta chain was recorded in a study of spatial heterogeneity in lung cancer. At the level of the study: Each distinct TCR and UMI combination averaged more than ten appearances in raw reads.

Trimming cost V 6 bases and J 5 bases, with 16 bases left between them. From germline, CDR1 is SGHTA and CDR2 FQGTGA. This CDR3 region has 14 residues. By share, this clonotype ranks as medium-sized (0.01 to 0.1%). Via MiXCR, TCRdb re-called the 5' RACE reads, giving one row per CDR3 protein. This sample has 10,000 to 12,000 distinct CDR3 sequences, with about 5% found just once. Time point defined: sample taken at primary tumor resection. Unsorted tumor, nontumor lung tissue or cryopreserved PBMC supplied the whole RNA. V gene TRBV7-3 combines with J gene TRBJ1-1, with no clear D. The source was PBMCs, collected at surgery. The clonotype originates from a male donor with early-stage non-small cell lung cancer. DNA for the CDR3: TGTGCCAGCAGACCCGACTTCAGCGTAACTGAAGCTTTCTTT. Amino acids: CASRPDFSVTEAFF. The full variable domain, completed using reference TRBV7-3 and TRBJ1-1, is GAGVSQTPSNKVTEKGKYVELRCDPISGHTALYWYRQSLGQGPEFLIYFQGTGAADDSGLPNDRFFAVRPEGSVSTLKIQRTERGDSAVYLCASRPDFSVTEAFFGQGTRLTVV.